This paragraph covers one T cell receptor (beta chain) sequence. Its antigen remains unidentified. The data originate from a study of T cells in localized non-small cell lung cancer. Study findings and constraints: Only one tumor region went through sequencing, so heterogeneity may still be there.

This CDR3 contains 13 residues. Germline V CDR1 and CDR2: MNHNY, SVGAGI (reference sequence). Trimming shortened V by 4 bases and J by 6 bases, and 12 bases separated the two germline ends. Assay: immunoSEQ multiplex PCR; the TCRdb copy retains only in-frame clones and omits some. This table holds about 26,000 clones, 80% to 90% found once. This chain connects TRBV6-6 to TRBJ1-2; unclear D gene. The sample in question was peripheral blood, obtained before any cancer treatment. The source is a female donor of 60 years or more with stage II squamous cell lung carcinoma. The CDR3 DNA sequence: TGTGCCAGCAGTTGGGGAGGGAGCAATGGCTACACCTTC. This translates into CASSWGGSNGYTF.